This T cell receptor (beta chain) was documented in a study of CXCR3-negative and CXCR3-positive naive CD8 T cells. Study-level background: Roughly 135 million TRB reads were obtained overall (about 1.5 +/- 0.3 million per library). General study results and limits: Naive CXCR3-positive cells had TRB CDR3s more hydrophobic than those of CXCR3-negative naive cells. Memory CD8+ cells showed much lower diversity, while both naive subsets displayed comparably high diversity.

Comment on this clonotype: Antigen specificity is unknown.

Germline V gene data show CDR1 as SQVTM and CDR2 as ANQGSEA. The CDR3 extends over 12 amino acids. The naive CD8+ gate required CD45RO-CCR7+CD27+CD95- phenotype. The libraries of TRB cDNA were constructed through 5' RACE using UMI labels. TCRdb reprocessed the 5' RACE reads, keeping one entry per CDR3 protein, no DNA. This sample's table reports more than 7,500 distinct CDR3 sequences. J is TRBJ1-5 and V is TRBV29-1. Sequenced sample: naive CXCR3- CD8+ T cells from blood. Noted subset: CD45RO-CCR7+CD27+CD95- naive CD8+ T cells lacking CXCR3 (TNR3-). This receptor was obtained from a human donor in good health. Some clones in this sample may be carry-over from other donors' samples. This CDR3 reads CSVAEGDQPQHF. Filled out from reference TRBV29-1 and TRBJ1-5, the complete variable domain reads SAVISQKPSRDICQRGTSLTIQCQVDSQVTMMFWYRQQPGQSLTLIATANQGSEATYESGFVIDKFPISRPNLTFSTLTVSNMSPEDSSIYLCSVAEGDQPQHFGDGTRLSIL.